What follows are 26 T cell receptor beta chains derived from one specimen sequenced in a study of regulatory T cells. General study findings and limits: Hydrophobic residues at CDR3 positions 6 and 7 were enriched in conventional CD4+ T cells of CD3G-deficient patients.

Primers: 52 TRBV forward and 13 TRBJ reverse. TCRdb's copy holds only in-frame clones and misses some; the assay was immunoSEQ multiplex PCR. The sample records 30,000 to 40,000 clones, 85% to 95% being singletons. The antigens of these receptors remain unknown. The sequencing sample was made of conventional CD4+ T cells sorted from blood. These receptors originate from a child aged 2-15 years with CD3G deficiency.

The chain recombines TRBV5-1 with TRBJ2-7; no clear D. The CDR3 covers 13 residues. The germline V gene encodes CDR1 SGHRS and CDR2 YFSETQ. Trimming shortened V by 4 bases and J by 6 bases, and 14 bases separated the two germline ends. This chain's CDR3 is CASSPNLGGEQYF. The CDR3 region has the DNA TGCGCCAGCAGCCCAAACCTGGGTGGCGAGCAGTACTTC.

This clone was counted once. The chain has TRBV6-1 and TRBJ2-7; weak D call: TRBD2 (6 bases). This CDR3 has 14 amino acids. Germline CDR1 MNHNS, CDR2 SASEGT. Deletions cut 5 bases from V and 2 bases from J, with 13 bases between. Written as DNA, the CDR3 is TGTGCCAGCAGTCTTCAAGCGGGTCCCTACGAGCAGTACTTC. It specifies CASSLQAGPYEQYF.

The chain employs TRBV6-6 and TRBJ2-1, with 10 bases identical to TRBD1. Germline V gene sequence: CDR1 MNHNY, CDR2 SVGAGI (reference sequence). CDR3 length equals 14 residues. The junction had 8 bases not matched to a gene; V was cut back by 5 bases and J by 10 bases. Written as DNA, the CDR3 is TGTGCCAGCAGTACCCGGGACAGGGGACCGGAGCAGTTCTTC. It encodes CASSTRDRGPEQFF.

V usage is TRBV28 and J usage is TRBJ1-5; no definite D call. CDR3 length: 15 residues. The germline V and J ends were trimmed by 5 bases and 0 bases, with 11 bases remaining between them. Germline CDR1 MDHEN, CDR2 SYDVKM. CDR3 protein: CASSPPRGSNQPQHF. CDR3 coding DNA: TGTGCCAGCAGTCCCCCGAGAGGTAGCAATCAGCCCCAGCATTTT.

The CDR3, as DNA: TGTGCCAGCAGTTTACGAAGGACTAGCAGAAACAATGAGCAGTTCTTC. Translating it yields CASSLRRTSRNNEQFF. The chain couples TRBV28 to TRBJ2-1, with TRBD2 matching 8 bases. CDR1 and CDR2 from the germline V gene are MDHEN and SYDVKM. The CDR3 covers 16 residues. The V and J ends lost 2 bases and 5 bases, in that order; junction bases with no gene match: 8.

J is TRBJ1-5 and V is TRBV28, with unresolved D. The CDR3 consists of 13 residues. Germline assignment: CDR1 MDHEN and CDR2 SYDVKM. Trimming removed 6 bases from V and 4 bases from J, with 10 bases in between. CDR3 sequence reads: CASRPQFNQPQHF. The CDR3 DNA follows: TGTGCCAGCAGACCTCAGTTTAATCAGCCCCAGCATTTT.

The chain couples TRBV6-1 to TRBJ2-7; D gene uncertain. The germline gives CDR1 MNHNS, CDR2 SASEGT. The V end was cut by 2 bases, the J end by 2 bases, with 7 bases between. The CDR3 covers 13 residues. The CDR3 DNA sequence: TGTGCCAGCAGTGAACCAGCCACCTACGAGCAGTACTTC. Its translation: CASSEPATYEQYF.

The chain joins TRBV28 to TRBJ2-1, with 9 bases matching TRBD2. V trimming: 6 bases; J trimming: 0 bases; junction bases outside the gene matches: 3. Germline CDR1 reads MDHEN; CDR2 reads SYDVKM. The CDR3 has 15 residues. The CDR3 nucleotides are TGTGCCAGCAGATATAGCGGGAGCTCCTACAATGAGCAGTTCTTC. Translation: CASRYSGSSYNEQFF. Complete variable domain (other parts from reference TRBV28 and TRBJ2-1): DVKVTQSSRYLVKRTGEKVFLECVQDMDHENMFWYRQDPGLGLRLIYFSYDVKMKEKGDIPEGYSVSREKKERFSLILESASTNQTSMYLCASRYSGSSYNEQFFGPGTRLTVL.

V gene TRBV6-1 combines with J gene TRBJ1-5; no firm D call. The CDR3 totals 13 residues. Trimming cost V 6 bases and J 0 bases, with 6 bases left between them. CDR1 MNHNS and CDR2 SASEGT come from the germline V gene. The DNA for the CDR3 is TGTGCCAGCAGAACTTATAGCAATCAGCCCCAGCATTTT. Its protein product is CASRTYSNQPQHF.

The V call is TRBV11-2, the J call TRBJ2-1; 7 positions agree with TRBD2. After removal of 6 bases from V and 6 bases from J, the junction contained 8 bases not matched to a gene. The V gene's germline CDR1 is SGHAT and CDR2 FQNNGV. The CDR3 loop spans 14 amino acids. CDR3 sequence: CASRYGLGGNEQFF. CDR3 in DNA: TGTGCCAGCAGATACGGACTAGGTGGCAATGAGCAGTTCTTC.

This clone was seen only once. The rearrangement uses TRBV28 and TRBJ1-1, with TRBD1 as a possible D gene (6 bases). Trimming removed 2 bases at V and 5 bases at J, with 18 bases between. The germline V gene has CDR1 MDHEN and CDR2 SYDVKM. CDR3 size: 16 residues. CDR3 sequence: CASSLHPGAGKTEAFF. CDR3 nucleotides: TGTGCCAGCAGTTTACATCCAGGGGCCGGAAAGACTGAAGCTTTCTTT.

This chain connects TRBV5-1 to TRBJ2-1; D is possibly TRBD2 (6 bases). CDR1 SGHRS and CDR2 YFSETQ come from the germline V gene. Trimming pared 4 bases from V and 4 bases from J, leaving 12 bases between. The CDR3 is 14 residues long. The CDR3 sequence is CASSLGTQYNEQFF. In DNA, the CDR3 is TGCGCCAGCAGCCTCGGGACTCAATACAATGAGCAGTTCTTC.

The chain joins TRBV5-1 to TRBJ2-6, with D possibly being TRBD2 (5 bases). V lost 0 bases and J 1 base, leaving 8 bases between the germline ends. The CDR3 runs to 16 residues. CDR1 is SGHRS, CDR2 YFSETQ, per germline. The CDR3 loop reads CASSLDGESGANVLTF. DNA of the CDR3: TGCGCCAGCAGCTTGGATGGGGAGTCTGGGGCCAACGTCCTGACTTTC.

V is TRBV18 and J is TRBJ2-1; D is ambiguous. Deletions cut 3 bases from V and 8 bases from J, with 14 bases between. The CDR3 length is 14 residues. Per the germline V gene, CDR1 is KGHSH and CDR2 is LQKENI. The CDR3 DNA follows: TGTGCCAGCTCACCCAACCGTCAAGCATATGAGCAGTTCTTC. Translated: CASSPNRQAYEQFF. Complete variable domain (other parts from reference TRBV18 and TRBJ2-1): NAGVMQNPRHLVRRRGQEARLRCSPMKGHSHVYWYRQLPEEGLKFMVYLQKENIIDESGMPKERFSAEFPKEGPSILRIQQVVRGDSAAYFCASSPNRQAYEQFFGPGTRLTVL.

DNA for the CDR3: TGCGCCAGCAGAATGGACAGTTCCTACGAGCAGTACTTC. Translating gives CASRMDSSYEQYF. The genes are TRBV5-1 and TRBJ2-7; D might be TRBD1 (6 bases). Trimming cost V 5 bases and J 1 base, with 10 bases left between them. Germline CDR1 and CDR2: SGHRS and YFSETQ. The CDR3 spans 13 residues.

The chain carries TRBV27 and TRBJ2-6; D gene unclear. This CDR3 is built from 16 residues. V lost 8 bases and J lost 1, with 15 bases in between. CDR1 is MNHEY, CDR2 SMNVEV, per germline (reference sequence). CDR3 sequence: CASAPQAPSGANVLTF. The CDR3 DNA is TGTGCCAGCGCACCCCAGGCGCCTTCTGGGGCCAACGTCCTGACTTTC.

The chain uses TRBV7-9 and TRBJ2-5, with D possibly matching TRBD1 (6 bases). The V end lost 2 bases, the J end lost 3 bases, and 13 bases lay between the germline ends. Germline CDR1 SEHNR, CDR2 FQNEAQ (reference sequence). This CDR3 has 15 residues. CDR3 in amino acids: CASSLTGSPKETQYF. The CDR3 nucleotides are TGTGCCAGCAGCTTAACAGGGAGTCCAAAAGAGACCCAGTACTTC.

The chain carries TRBV28 and TRBJ2-7; D might be TRBD2 (6 bases). This CDR3 comprises 13 residues. Trimming took 4 bases from V and 0 from J, leaving 7 bases between them. CDR1 is MDHEN and CDR2 is SYDVKM in the germline V gene. The CDR3 loop is CASSSTSSYEQYF. The CDR3 coding sequence is TGTGCCAGCAGTTCGACTAGCTCCTACGAGCAGTACTTC.

This chain joins TRBV28 and TRBJ1-5; maybe TRBD1 (5 bases). Trimming pared 5 bases from V and 2 bases from J, leaving 10 bases between. CDR1 and CDR2 (germline): MDHEN, SYDVKM. The CDR3 sequence is 14 residues long. CDR3 bases: TGTGCCAGCAGTACGGGGGGGGGCAATCAGCCCCAGCATTTT. It is translated as CASSTGGGNQPQHF.

The rearrangement links TRBV19 to TRBJ1-1; no clear D gene. Between the trimmed V and J ends, which lost 6 bases and 1 base, there was a span of 15 bases. The CDR3 length is 15 residues. CDR1 and CDR2 from the germline V gene are LNHDA and SQIVND (reference sequence). CDR3 in DNA: TGTGCCAGTAGCCTATCGTTGAGAGGGAACACTGAAGCTTTCTTT. It translates to CASSLSLRGNTEAFF.

This chain connects TRBV7-9 to TRBJ2-1, with D possibly TRBD2 on 6 matching bases. CDR1 is SEHNR, CDR2 FQNEAQ, per germline (reference sequence). The V and J ends lost 5 bases and 6 bases respectively, with 29 bases between them. This CDR3 region has 19 residues. Here the CDR3 reads CASSLGGRGFLATLNEQFF. DNA for the CDR3: TGTGCCAGCAGCCTGGGGGGTAGAGGGTTTCTAGCGACCCTCAATGAGCAGTTCTTC.

This chain connects TRBV28 to TRBJ1-5, with 8 bases that match TRBD1. Per germline, CDR1 MDHEN and CDR2 SYDVKM. With V trimmed by 6 bases and J by 0 bases, 13 bases remained unmatched. The length of the CDR3 is 18 residues. The CDR3 sequence: CASRPRYRGGGSNQPQHF. For the CDR3, the DNA is TGTGCCAGCAGGCCCCGGTACAGGGGGGGAGGTAGCAATCAGCCCCAGCATTTT.

The rearrangement links TRBV28 to TRBJ1-2; 10 bases line up with TRBD1. V was pared by 5 bases and J by 6 bases, with 12 bases of the junction left unmatched. CDR1 and CDR2 from the germline V gene are MDHEN and SYDVKM. CDR3 length: 16 residues. Written as DNA, the CDR3 is TGTGCCAGCAGTCCACTCACGGGACAGGGGTTTGATGGCTACACCTTC. It translates to CASSPLTGQGFDGYTF.

CDR3 in amino acids: CASSVWDMEETQYF. For the CDR3, the DNA is TGTGCCAGCAGTGTATGGGACATGGAAGAGACCCAGTACTTC. V and J are TRBV27 and TRBJ2-5; a weak D match, TRBD1 (6 bases). CDR1 and CDR2 (germline): MNHEY, SMNVEV (reference sequence). The CDR3 sequence is 14 residues long. The V end was cut by 5 bases, the J end by 3 bases, with 13 bases between.

This chain uses TRBV21-1 with TRBJ2-7; no DNA check was done on the table's D call, TRBD2. TRBV21-1 has pseudogene status. The CDR3 totals 18 residues. The CDR3 coding sequence is TGTGCCAGCAGCCCCCAAGAGGCAAAGCGGGAGAAGGGATACGAGCAGTACTTC. Protein sequence: CASSPQEAKREKGYEQYF.

On this clone: One end of the junction is discordant with germline, which a read error may explain. V gene TRBV6-1 combines with J gene TRBJ1-1; D call uncertain. Germline CDR1 MNHNS, CDR2 SASEGT. This CDR3 is 12 amino acids long. The DNA for the CDR3 is TGTGCCAGCAGTGAAGGGTGGCCAAGTGTCGGGTTT. Amino acid sequence: CASSEGWPSVGF.